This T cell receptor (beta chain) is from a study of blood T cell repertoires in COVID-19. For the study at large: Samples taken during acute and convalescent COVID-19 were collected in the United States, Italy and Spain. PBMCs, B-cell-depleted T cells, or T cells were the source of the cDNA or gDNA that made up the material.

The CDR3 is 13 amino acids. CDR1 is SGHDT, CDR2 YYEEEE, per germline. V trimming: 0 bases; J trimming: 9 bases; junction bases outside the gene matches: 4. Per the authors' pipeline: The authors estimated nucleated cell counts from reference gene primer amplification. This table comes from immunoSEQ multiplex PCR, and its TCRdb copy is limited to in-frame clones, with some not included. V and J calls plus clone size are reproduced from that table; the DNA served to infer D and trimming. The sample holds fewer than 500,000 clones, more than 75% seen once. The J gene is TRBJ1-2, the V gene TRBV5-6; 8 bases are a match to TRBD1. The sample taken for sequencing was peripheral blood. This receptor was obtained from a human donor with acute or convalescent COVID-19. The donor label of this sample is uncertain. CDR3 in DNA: TGTGCCAGCAGCTTGGACAGGGGGGTCAGCTACACCTTC. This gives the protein CASSLDRGVSYTF. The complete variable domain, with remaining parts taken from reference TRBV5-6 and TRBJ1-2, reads DAGVTQSPTHLIKTRGQQVTLRCSPKSGHDTVSWYQQALGQGPQFIFQYYEEEERQRGNFPDRFSGHQFPNYSSELNVNALLLGDSALYLCASSLDRGVSYTFGSGTRLTVV.